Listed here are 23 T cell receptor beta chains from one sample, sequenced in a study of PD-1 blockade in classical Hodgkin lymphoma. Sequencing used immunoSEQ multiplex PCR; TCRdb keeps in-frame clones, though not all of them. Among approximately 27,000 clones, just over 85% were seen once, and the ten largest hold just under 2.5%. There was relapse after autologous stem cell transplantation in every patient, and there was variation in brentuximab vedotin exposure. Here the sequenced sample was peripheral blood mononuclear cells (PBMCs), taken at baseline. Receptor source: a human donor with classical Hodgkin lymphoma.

CDR3 sequence (DNA): TGTGCCAGCAGCCCCGGACAGACGAACACCGGGGAGCTGTTTTTT. It codes for CASSPGQTNTGELFF. V usage is TRBV6-6 and J usage is TRBJ2-2, with D possibly TRBD1 on 6 matching bases. This CDR3 comprises 15 residues. Germline loops: CDR1 MNHNY, CDR2 SVGAGI (reference sequence). V shed 6 bases and J shed 0 bases, with 11 bases lying between them.

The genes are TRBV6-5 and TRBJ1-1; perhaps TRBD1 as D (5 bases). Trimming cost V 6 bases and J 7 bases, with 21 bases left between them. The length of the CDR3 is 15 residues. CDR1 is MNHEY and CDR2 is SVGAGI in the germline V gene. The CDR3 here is CASSPGAPPRGEAFF. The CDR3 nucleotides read TGTGCCAGCAGCCCCGGGGCTCCTCCTCGGGGTGAAGCTTTCTTT.

CDR3: CASRLASGTSGVGEQFF. Here the CDR3 DNA reads TGTGCAAGTCGCTTAGCTTCCGGGACTAGCGGGGTAGGCGAGCAGTTCTTC. This chain uses TRBV12-2 with TRBJ2-1; TRBD2 was called by the table and not checked on the DNA. TRBV12-2 is termed a pseudogene. The CDR3 has 17 residues.

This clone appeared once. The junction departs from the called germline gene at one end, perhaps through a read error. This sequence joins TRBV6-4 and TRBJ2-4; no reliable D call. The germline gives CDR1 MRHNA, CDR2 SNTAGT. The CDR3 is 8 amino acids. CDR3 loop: CASRKPHF. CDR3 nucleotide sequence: TGTGCCAGCAGGAAACCTCACTTC.

CDR3 nucleotide sequence: TGTGCCAGCAGTGAAGCATTCGGCAGGGGGCTTTGGGAGACCCAGTACTTC. It codes for CASSEAFGRGLWETQYF. This chain links TRBV6-1 with TRBJ2-5; 8 bases fit TRBD1. V was pared by 0 bases and J by 5 bases, with 11 bases of the junction left unmatched. Germline assignment: CDR1 MNHNS and CDR2 SASEGT. The CDR3 runs to 17 residues.

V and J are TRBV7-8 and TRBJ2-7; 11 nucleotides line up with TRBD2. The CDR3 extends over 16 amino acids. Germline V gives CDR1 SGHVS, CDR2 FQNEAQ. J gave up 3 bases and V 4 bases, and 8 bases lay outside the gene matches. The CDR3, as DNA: TGTGCCAGCAGCTCCTTGGCCGGGACTAGCGGCTACGAGCAGTACTTC. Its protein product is CASSSLAGTSGYEQYF.

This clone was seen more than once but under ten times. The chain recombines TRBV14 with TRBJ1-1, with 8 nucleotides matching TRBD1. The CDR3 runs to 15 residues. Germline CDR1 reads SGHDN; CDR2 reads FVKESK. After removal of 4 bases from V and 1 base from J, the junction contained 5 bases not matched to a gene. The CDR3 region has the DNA TGTGCCAGCAGCCGGCAAGGACAGGGGAACACTGAAGCTTTCTTT. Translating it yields CASSRQGQGNTEAFF. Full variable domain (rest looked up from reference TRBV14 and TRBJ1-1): EAGVTQFPSHSVIEKGQTVTLRCDPISGHDNLYWYRRVMGKEIKFLLHFVKESKQDESGMPNNRFLAERTGGTYSTLKVQPAELEDSGVYFCASSRQGQGNTEAFFGQGTRLTVV.

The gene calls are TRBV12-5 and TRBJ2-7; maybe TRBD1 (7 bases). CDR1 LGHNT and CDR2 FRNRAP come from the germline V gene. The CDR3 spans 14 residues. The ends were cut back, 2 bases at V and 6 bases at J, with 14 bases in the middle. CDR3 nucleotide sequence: TGTGCTAGTGGTTTGTCTCGACAGGGAGGCGAGCAGTACTTC. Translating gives CASGLSRQGGEQYF.

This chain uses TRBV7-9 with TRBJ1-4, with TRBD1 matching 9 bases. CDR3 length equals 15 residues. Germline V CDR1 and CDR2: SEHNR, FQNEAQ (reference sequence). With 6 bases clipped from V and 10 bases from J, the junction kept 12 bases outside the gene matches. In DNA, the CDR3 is TGTGCCAGCAGTCCACCCGGGACAGGGATCGTAAAACTGTTTTTT. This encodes CASSPPGTGIVKLFF.

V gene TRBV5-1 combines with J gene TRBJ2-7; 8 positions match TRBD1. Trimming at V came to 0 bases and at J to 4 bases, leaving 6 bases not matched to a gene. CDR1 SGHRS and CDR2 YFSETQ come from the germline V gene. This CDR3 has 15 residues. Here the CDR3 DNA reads TGCGCCAGCAGCTTGGTGACAGGGGCGGTGTACGAGCAGTACTTC. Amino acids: CASSLVTGAVYEQYF.

CDR3 bases: TGTGCCAGCAGTTCGGGACAAAGATTTGAAGCTTTCTTT. Amino acids: CASSSGQRFEAFF. The J gene is TRBJ1-1, the V gene TRBV6-5; D may be TRBD1 (6 bases). Germline CDR1 and CDR2: MNHEY and SVGAGI. The CDR3 runs to 13 residues. Deletions cut 4 bases from V and 7 bases from J, with 13 bases between.

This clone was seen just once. CDR3 sequence: CATSRTSGGAYEQYF. The DNA of the CDR3 is TGTGCCACCAGCAGGACTAGCGGGGGGGCCTACGAGCAGTACTTC. The chain combines TRBV15 with TRBJ2-7; 14 bases line up with TRBD2. J was trimmed by 2 bases and V by 3 bases; bases with no gene match: 0. CDR1 LNHNV and CDR2 YYDKDF come from the germline V gene (reference sequence). CDR3 length: 15 amino acids.

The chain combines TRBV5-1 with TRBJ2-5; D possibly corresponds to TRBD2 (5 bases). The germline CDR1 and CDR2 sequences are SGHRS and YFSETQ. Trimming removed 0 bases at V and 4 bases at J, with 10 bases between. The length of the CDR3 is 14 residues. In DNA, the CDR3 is TGCGCCAGCAGCTTGGCACTAGGACTAGAGACCCAGTACTTC. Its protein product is CASSLALGLETQYF.

DNA of the CDR3: TGTGCCAACCGCAACCGGGACCCGCGCTTGGTCAATTCACCCCTCCACTTT. As protein: CANRNRDPRLVNSPLHF. The chain links TRBV7-2 to TRBJ1-6; D is perhaps TRBD1 (5 bases). The CDR3 is made up of 17 amino acids. Trimming removed 10 bases from V and 7 bases from J, with 26 bases in between. Germline CDR1 is SGHTA and CDR2 is FQGNSA.

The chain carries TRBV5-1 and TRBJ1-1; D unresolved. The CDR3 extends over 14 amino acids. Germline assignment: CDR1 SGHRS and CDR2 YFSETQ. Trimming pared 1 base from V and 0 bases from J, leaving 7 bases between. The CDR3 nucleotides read TGCGCCAGCAGCTTGTTTGACATGAACACTGAAGCTTTCTTT. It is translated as CASSLFDMNTEAFF.

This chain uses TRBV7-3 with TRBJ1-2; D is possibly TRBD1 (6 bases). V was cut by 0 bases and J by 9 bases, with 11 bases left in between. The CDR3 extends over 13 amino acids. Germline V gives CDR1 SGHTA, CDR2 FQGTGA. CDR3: CASSLTFGDSYTF. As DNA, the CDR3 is TGTGCCAGCAGCTTAACGTTCGGGGACAGCTACACCTTC.

CDR3 nucleotides: TGCAGCGTTACAGGGGGGTTGAACACTGAAGCTTTCTTT. It encodes CSVTGGLNTEAFF. The V and J genes are TRBV29-1 and TRBJ1-1; 8 bases match TRBD1. Germline CDR1 reads SQVTM; CDR2 reads ANQGSEA. V shed 5 bases and J 0 bases; nucleotides not matched to a gene: 2. CDR3 length: 13 amino acids.

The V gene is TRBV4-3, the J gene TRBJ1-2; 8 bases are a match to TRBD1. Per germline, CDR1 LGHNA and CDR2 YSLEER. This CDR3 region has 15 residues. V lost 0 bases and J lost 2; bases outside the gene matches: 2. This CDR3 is CASSQDTGGNYGYTF. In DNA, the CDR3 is TGCGCCAGCAGCCAAGATACAGGGGGGAACTATGGCTACACCTTC.

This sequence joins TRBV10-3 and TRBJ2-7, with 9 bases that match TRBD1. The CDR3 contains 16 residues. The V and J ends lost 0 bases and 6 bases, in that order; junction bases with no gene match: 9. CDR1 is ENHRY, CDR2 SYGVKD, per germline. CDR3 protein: CAISESPGQGESEQYF. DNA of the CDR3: TGTGCCATCAGTGAGTCGCCGGGACAGGGAGAGTCCGAGCAGTACTTC.

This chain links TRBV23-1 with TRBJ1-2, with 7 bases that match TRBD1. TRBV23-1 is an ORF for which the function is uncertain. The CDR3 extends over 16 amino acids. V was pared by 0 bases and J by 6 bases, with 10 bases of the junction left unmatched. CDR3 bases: TGCGCCAGCAGTCAATCAAAGTCAGGGGGGCGGCATGGCTACACCTTC. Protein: CASSQSKSGGRHGYTF.

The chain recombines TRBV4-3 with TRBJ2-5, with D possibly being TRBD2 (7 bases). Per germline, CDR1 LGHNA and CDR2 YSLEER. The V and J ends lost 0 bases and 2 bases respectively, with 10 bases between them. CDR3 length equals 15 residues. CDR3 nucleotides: TGCGCCAGCAGCCAAGATAAGGGGGGGCAAGAGACCCAGTACTTC. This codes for CASSQDKGGQETQYF.

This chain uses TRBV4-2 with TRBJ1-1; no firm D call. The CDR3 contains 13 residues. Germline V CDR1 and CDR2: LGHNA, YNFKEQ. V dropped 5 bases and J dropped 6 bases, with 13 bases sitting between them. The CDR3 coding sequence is TGTGCCAGCAGCTTTAGGGTTTTGGCTGAAGCTTTCTTT. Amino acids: CASSFRVLAEAFF.

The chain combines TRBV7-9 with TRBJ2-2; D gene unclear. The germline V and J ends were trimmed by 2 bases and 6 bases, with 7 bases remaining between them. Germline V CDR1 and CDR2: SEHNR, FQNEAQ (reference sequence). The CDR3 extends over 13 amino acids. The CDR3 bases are TGTGCCAGCAGCTTACTCAGCGCCGGGGAGCTGTTTTTT. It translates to CASSLLSAGELFF.